The 19 T cell receptor beta chains given below trace back to one sample, sequenced in a study of early T cells in non-severe SARS-CoV-2 infection. TCRdb recomputed calls from the 5' RACE reads with MiXCR, one row per CDR3 protein. The data contain approximately 71,000 distinct CDR3 sequences, 12% of them singletons. Material for sequencing was whole blood. The origin of the receptors is an adult who was a healthcare worker with PCR-confirmed SARS-CoV-2 infection or an uninfected control (not recorded which).

This clonotype appeared a few times. V usage is TRBV20-1 and J usage is TRBJ1-5, with a possible D match to TRBD1 (5 bases). The CDR3 totals 15 residues. Per germline, CDR1 DFQATT and CDR2 SNEGSKA (reference sequence). V gave up 5 bases and J gave up 1 base, with 15 bases separating them. CDR3 protein: CSALRSWDSNQPQHF. DNA for the CDR3: TGCAGTGCTTTGCGATCCTGGGACAGCAATCAGCCCCAGCATTTT.

V usage is TRBV12-3 or TRBV12-4 and J usage is TRBJ1-2; 7 positions match TRBD1. The CDR3 is 14 amino acids. The trim removed 4 bases at V and 4 bases at J, leaving 6 bases unmatched. The CDR3, as DNA: TGTGCCAGCAGTTCCCCCAGGACAGGCTATGGCTACACCTTC. As protein: CASSSPRTGYGYTF.

This clonotype was detected many times. This rearrangement joins TRBV7-9 to TRBJ1-1, with D perhaps TRBD1 (5 bases). V shed 5 bases and J shed 3 bases, with 13 bases lying between them. The CDR3 totals 14 residues. Germline V gene sequence: CDR1 SEHNR, CDR2 FQNEAQ (reference sequence). In DNA form, the CDR3 reads TGTGCCAGCAGCCCTCCTGGGGGTCACACTGAAGCTTTCTTT. This encodes CASSPPGGHTEAFF.

CDR3 nucleotides: TGCAGTGCTAGAGTCCGACAGGGCCGGCAGTTCTTC. Amino acids: CSARVRQGRQFF. The chain links TRBV20-1 to TRBJ2-1, with TRBD1 matching 7 bases. Germline CDR1 is DFQATT and CDR2 is SNEGSKA (reference sequence). This CDR3 has 12 amino acids. After removal of 1 base from V and 12 bases from J, the junction contained 6 bases not matched to a gene.

This clonotype was recorded many times. The rearrangement links TRBV12-3 or TRBV12-4 to TRBJ1-1, with D possibly being TRBD1 (5 bases). V lost 7 bases, J lost 0 bases, and 18 bases lay in between. The CDR3 sequence is 16 residues long. The CDR3 spells CASTLWGRGLNTEAFF. CDR3 sequence (DNA): TGTGCCAGCACCCTCTGGGGGAGGGGCTTGAACACTGAAGCTTTCTTT.

This clonotype has at least ten counts. This chain links TRBV12-3 or TRBV12-4 with TRBJ2-2; D possibly matches TRBD1 or TRBD2 (5 bases each). The CDR3 has 16 residues. V was shortened by 4 bases and J by 0 bases, with 12 bases between the two germline ends. This CDR3 is CASSSAGTANTGELFF. The CDR3 DNA is TGTGCCAGCAGTTCAGCCGGGACCGCGAACACCGGGGAGCTGTTTTTT.

This rearrangement joins TRBV5-6 to TRBJ2-1; the D gene could be TRBD1 or TRBD2 (5 bases each). CDR3 size: 13 residues. Deletions cut 0 bases from V and 6 bases from J, with 7 bases between. The germline V gene has CDR1 SGHDT and CDR2 YYEEEE. This CDR3 reads CASSLGDLNEQFF. CDR3 nucleotide sequence: TGTGCCAGCAGCTTGGGGGACCTCAATGAGCAGTTCTTC.

This clonotype was observed many times. The rearrangement links TRBV5-1 to TRBJ2-2, with TRBD1 as a possible D gene (6 bases). CDR3 length: 15 amino acids. CDR1 SGHRS and CDR2 YFSETQ come from the germline V gene. V was pared by 0 bases and J by 0 bases, with 6 bases between. CDR3 region: CASSLGTANTGELFF. DNA for the CDR3: TGCGCCAGCAGCTTGGGGACAGCGAACACCGGGGAGCTGTTTTTT.

The V and J genes are TRBV25-1 and TRBJ2-5; D remains ambiguous. The length of the CDR3 is 11 residues. Germline V gives CDR1 MGHDK, CDR2 SYGVNS. With 1 base removed from V and 13 bases from J, the gap between germline ends came to 10 bases. CDR3 in DNA: TGTGCCAGCAGTGAATCGTGGTATCGGTACTTC. As protein: CASSESWYRYF.

The chain has TRBV3-1 and TRBJ2-1; D gene uncertain. Looked up from germline, CDR1 is LGHDT and CDR2 is YNNKEL (reference sequence). Trimming removed 6 bases from V and 6 bases from J, with 15 bases in between. The CDR3 covers 14 residues. The CDR3 protein is CASRKRDAGNEQFF. The CDR3 DNA sequence: TGTGCCAGCAGGAAAAGGGATGCAGGCAATGAGCAGTTCTTC.

V is TRBV6-5 and J is TRBJ2-1, with D possibly being TRBD1 (5 bases). The CDR3 spans 13 residues. CDR1 and CDR2 (germline): MNHEY, SVGAGI. V gave up 9 bases and J gave up 10 bases, with 19 bases separating them. The CDR3 nucleotides read TGTGCCAGTTGGGGCAGAGGAAAGGGGGAGCAGTTCTTC. Translating gives CASWGRGKGEQFF.

The chain combines TRBV20-1 with TRBJ1-2; 7 bases align to TRBD1. V lost 1 base, J lost 4 bases, and 0 bases stayed unmatched. This CDR3 comprises 12 residues. Germline CDR1 reads DFQATT; CDR2 reads SNEGSKA (reference sequence). This chain's CDR3 is CSARGQGYGYTF. CDR3 in DNA: TGCAGTGCTAGAGGACAGGGCTATGGCTACACCTTC.

This clonotype has ten or more counts. The chain employs TRBV29-1 and TRBJ2-7, with D perhaps matching TRBD1 or TRBD2 (6 bases each). In germline, CDR1 is SQVTM, CDR2 ANQGSEA. The CDR3 is 13 residues long. The ends were cut back, 4 bases at V and 1 base at J, with 11 bases in the middle. CDR3 residues: CSVGWGASYEQYF. CDR3 coding DNA: TGCAGCGTTGGATGGGGGGCTTCCTACGAGCAGTACTTC.

The chain carries TRBV9 and TRBJ2-5; D is perhaps TRBD2 (5 bases). Germline CDR1 SGDLS, CDR2 YYNGEE. The V end lost 1 base, the J end lost 3 bases, and 16 bases lay between the germline ends. This CDR3 is 16 amino acids long. In nucleotides, the CDR3 is TGTGCCAGCAGCGTACTAGGGTCCCGGGGAAAAGAGACCCAGTACTTC. Protein product: CASSVLGSRGKETQYF.

Here the CDR3 reads CASSTESSYNEQFF. DNA of the CDR3: TGTGCCAGCAGTACAGAAAGCTCCTACAATGAGCAGTTCTTC. V is TRBV6-4 and J is TRBJ2-1, with D hard to call. The CDR3 spans 14 residues. Germline V lookup: CDR1 MRHNA, CDR2 SNTAGT. Trimming cost V 5 bases and J 0 bases, with 8 bases left between them.

The V call is TRBV3-1, the J call TRBJ1-6; perhaps TRBD1 as D (5 bases). V lost 1 base, J lost 14 bases, and 15 bases lay in between. Germline V CDR1 and CDR2: LGHDT, YNNKEL (reference sequence). This CDR3 contains 14 residues. CDR3 sequence: CASSQGGARSALHF. CDR3 sequence (DNA): TGTGCCAGCAGCCAAGGTGGGGCGCGGTCGGCCCTCCACTTT.

This sequence joins TRBV7-9 and TRBJ2-5; the match to TRBD2 covers 8 bases. V was pared by 5 bases and J by 5 bases, with 10 bases of the junction left unmatched. The V gene's germline CDR1 is SEHNR and CDR2 FQNEAQ (reference sequence). The CDR3 runs 15 residues. The CDR3 loop is CASSRLGSGDETQYF. The CDR3 DNA is TGTGCCAGCAGCCGTTTAGGTAGCGGGGATGAGACCCAGTACTTC.

At least ten counts were recorded for this clonotype. The V gene is TRBV16, the J gene TRBJ2-1; a weak D match, TRBD2 (6 bases). The germline gives CDR1 KGHSY, CDR2 FQNENV. This CDR3 has 12 residues. V lost 4 bases, J lost 8 bases, and 9 bases lay in between. CDR3 DNA sequence: TGTGCCAGCAGCCCGCGGAGGGATGAGCAGTTCTTC. Translating gives CASSPRRDEQFF.

The table lists this clonotype with many counts. The chain carries TRBV3-1 and TRBJ1-1; the D gene is possibly TRBD1 (5 bases). CDR1 is LGHDT, CDR2 YNNKEL, per germline (reference sequence). With 3 bases removed from V and 1 base from J, the gap between germline ends came to 9 bases. There are 14 residues in the CDR3. CDR3 in amino acids: CASSHRGWNTEAFF. CDR3 sequence (DNA): TGTGCCAGCAGCCATAGGGGCTGGAACACTGAAGCTTTCTTT.